A single sample gave rise to the 5 T cell receptor beta chains below, sequenced in a study of T cells in Graves' hyperthyroidism and ophthalmopathy. RNA transcripts gave rise to amplified TCR beta CDR3 regions. HTBI primers were employed in a first-round RT-PCR of the TCR CDR3. TCRdb re-analysed the multiplex PCR reads in MiXCR, keeping a single row per CDR3 protein. This sample has over 350,000 distinct CDR3 sequences; about a fifth occur once, and the top ten carry 40%. The sequenced sample consisted of blood. Receptor source: a man in his late teens or twenties with Graves' ophthalmopathy.

The V and J genes are TRBV10-3 and TRBJ1-6; D gene unclear. In germline, CDR1 is ENHRY, CDR2 SYGVKD. The V and J ends lost 10 bases and 7 bases respectively, with 14 bases between them. The CDR3 covers 13 residues. DNA of the CDR3: TGTGCCAGCCGATCAACGGGGAATTCACCCCTCCACTTT. This encodes CASRSTGNSPLHF.

This clonotype was detected many times. The rearrangement uses TRBV6-7 and TRBJ1-5; 7 bases fit TRBD1. TRBV6-7 is an open reading frame whose function is uncertain. The CDR3 has 14 amino acids. J was trimmed by 4 bases and V by 0 bases; bases with no gene match: 0. The CDR3 is CASSYSTGNQPQHF. The DNA of the CDR3 is TGTGCCAGCAGTTACTCGACAGGGAATCAGCCCCAGCATTTT.

This clonotype has a count of ten or more. The chain carries TRBV9 and TRBJ2-2; D remains ambiguous. The germline CDR1 and CDR2 sequences are SGDLS and YYNGEE. The CDR3 spans 14 residues. V was trimmed by 0 bases and J by 5 bases, leaving 8 bases between them. The CDR3: CASSVASATGELFF. DNA for the CDR3: TGTGCCAGCAGCGTAGCTTCGGCGACCGGGGAGCTGTTTTTT. The entire variable domain, with the rest obtained from reference TRBV9 and TRBJ2-2, is as follows: DSGVTQTPKHLITATGQRVTLRCSPRSGDLSVYWYQQSLDQGLQFLIQYYNGEERAKGNILERFSAQQFPDLHSELNLSSLELGDSALYFCASSVASATGELFFGEGSRLTVL.

This clonotype was recorded at least ten times. V gene TRBV9 combines with J gene TRBJ2-3, with D possibly being TRBD1 or TRBD2 (6 bases each). V was pared by 3 bases and J by 3 bases, with 11 bases between. The CDR3 loop spans 14 amino acids. Germline V gene lookup returns CDR1 SGDLS and CDR2 YYNGEE. CDR3 DNA sequence: TGTGCCAGCAGCGCCGAGGGGGGAACAGATACGCAGTATTTT. Translated, it gives CASSAEGGTDTQYF.

V gene TRBV9 combines with J gene TRBJ1-4; D gene uncertain. V lost 4 bases and J lost 5, with 18 bases in between. CDR1 and CDR2 (germline): SGDLS, YYNGEE. The CDR3 length is 16 residues. In DNA, the CDR3 is TGTGCCAGCAGCTCCCGTTATGGGTCGGTCAATGAAAAACTGTTTTTT. Its translation: CASSSRYGSVNEKLFF.